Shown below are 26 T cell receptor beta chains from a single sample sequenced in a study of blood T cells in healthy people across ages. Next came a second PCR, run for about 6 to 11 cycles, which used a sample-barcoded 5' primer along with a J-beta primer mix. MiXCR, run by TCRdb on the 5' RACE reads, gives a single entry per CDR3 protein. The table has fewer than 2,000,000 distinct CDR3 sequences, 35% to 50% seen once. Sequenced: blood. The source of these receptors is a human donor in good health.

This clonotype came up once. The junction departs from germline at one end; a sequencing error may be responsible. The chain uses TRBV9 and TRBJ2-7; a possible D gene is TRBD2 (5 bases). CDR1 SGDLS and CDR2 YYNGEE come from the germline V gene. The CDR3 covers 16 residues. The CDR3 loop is CAGSPRGDSSSYEQYF. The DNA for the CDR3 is TGTGCCGGCAGCCCCCGGGGAGATTCTAGCTCCTACGAGCAGTACTTC. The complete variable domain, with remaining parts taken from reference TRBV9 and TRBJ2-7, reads DSGVTQTPKHLITATGQRVTLRCSPRSGDLSVYWYQQSLDQGLQFLIQYYNGEERAKGNILERFSAQQFPDLHSELNLSSLELGDSALYFCAGSPRGDSSSYEQYFGPGTRLTVT.

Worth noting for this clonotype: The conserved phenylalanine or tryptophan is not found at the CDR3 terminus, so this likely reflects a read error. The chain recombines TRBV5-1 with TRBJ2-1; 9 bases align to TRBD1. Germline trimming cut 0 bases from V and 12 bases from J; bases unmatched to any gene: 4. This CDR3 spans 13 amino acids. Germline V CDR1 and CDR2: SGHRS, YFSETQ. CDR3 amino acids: CASSLEGDRVQFL. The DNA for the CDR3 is TGCGCCAGCAGCTTGGAGGGGGACAGGGTGCAGTTCTTG.

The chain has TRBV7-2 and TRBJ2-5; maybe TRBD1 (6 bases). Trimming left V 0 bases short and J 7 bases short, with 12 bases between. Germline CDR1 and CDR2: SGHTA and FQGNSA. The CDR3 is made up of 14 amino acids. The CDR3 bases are TGTGCCAGCAGCTTAGCGGGGGCTGGGGGGACCCAGTACTTC. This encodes CASSLAGAGGTQYF. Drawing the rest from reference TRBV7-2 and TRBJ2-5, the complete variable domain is GAGVSQSPSNKVTEKGKDVELRCDPISGHTALYWYRQSLGQGLEFLIYFQGNSAPDKSGLPSDRFSAERTGGSVSTLTIQRTQQEDSAVYLCASSLAGAGGTQYFGPGTRLLVL.

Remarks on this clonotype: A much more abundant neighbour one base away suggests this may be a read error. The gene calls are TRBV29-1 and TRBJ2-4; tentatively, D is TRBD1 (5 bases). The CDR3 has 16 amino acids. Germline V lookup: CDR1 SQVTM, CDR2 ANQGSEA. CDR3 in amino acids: CNVGVHTRQGENIQYF. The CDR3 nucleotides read TGCAACGTTGGAGTGCATACACGGCAGGGCGAAAACATTCAGTACTTC.

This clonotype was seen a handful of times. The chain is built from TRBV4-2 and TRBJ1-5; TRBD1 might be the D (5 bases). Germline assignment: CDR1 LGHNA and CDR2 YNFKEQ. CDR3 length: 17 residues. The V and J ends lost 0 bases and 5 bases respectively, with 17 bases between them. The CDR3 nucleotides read TGTGCCAGCAGCCAAGATAATGAAGGATGGGGGGATCAGCCCCAGCATTTT. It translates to CASSQDNEGWGDQPQHF.

The CDR3 region is CASSQEALHNEQYF. The CDR3 DNA reads TGTGCCAGCAGCCAAGAAGCACTGCACAATGAGCAGTACTTC. V gene TRBV4-2 combines with J gene TRBJ2-3; D not certain. Near its end, the DNA agrees better with TRBJ2-7, so the J call may be wrong. Per germline, CDR1 LGHNA and CDR2 YNFKEQ. The length of the CDR3 is 14 residues.

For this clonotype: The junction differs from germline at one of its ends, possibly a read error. CDR3 region: CASSGQGYGHTF. As DNA, the CDR3 is TGTGCCAGCAGCGGACAGGGGTATGGCCACACCTTC. The chain recombines TRBV3-1 with TRBJ1-2, with TRBD1 matching 9 bases. Germline loops: CDR1 LGHDT, CDR2 YNNKEL (reference sequence). The CDR3 covers 12 residues.

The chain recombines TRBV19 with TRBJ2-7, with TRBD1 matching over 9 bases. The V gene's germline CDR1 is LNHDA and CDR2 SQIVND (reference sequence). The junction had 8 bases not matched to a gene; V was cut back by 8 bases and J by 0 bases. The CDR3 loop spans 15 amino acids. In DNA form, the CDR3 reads TGTGCCAGTTTTGGACCGGGACAGGGCTCCTACGAGCAGTACTTC. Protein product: CASFGPGQGSYEQYF.

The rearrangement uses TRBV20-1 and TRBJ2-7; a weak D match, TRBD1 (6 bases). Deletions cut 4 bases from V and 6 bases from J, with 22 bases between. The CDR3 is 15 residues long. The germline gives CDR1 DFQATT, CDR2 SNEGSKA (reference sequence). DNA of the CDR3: TGCAGTGCTACGAAAATCGGACAGATGGGTCCCGAGCAGTACTTC. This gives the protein CSATKIGQMGPEQYF.

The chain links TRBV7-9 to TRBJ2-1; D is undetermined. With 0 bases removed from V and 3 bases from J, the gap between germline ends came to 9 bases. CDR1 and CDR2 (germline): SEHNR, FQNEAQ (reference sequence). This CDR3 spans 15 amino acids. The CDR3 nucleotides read TGTGCCAGCAGCTTAGCCCACGGTCTCTACAATGAGCAGTTCTTC. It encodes CASSLAHGLYNEQFF.

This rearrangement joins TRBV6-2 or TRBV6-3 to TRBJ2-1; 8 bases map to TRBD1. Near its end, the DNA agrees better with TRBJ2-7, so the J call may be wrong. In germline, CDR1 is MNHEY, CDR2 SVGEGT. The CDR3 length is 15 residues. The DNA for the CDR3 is TGTGCCAGCAGTTCCCGGAGGGACAGGAGGTACGAGCAGTACTTC. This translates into CASSSRRDRRYEQYF.

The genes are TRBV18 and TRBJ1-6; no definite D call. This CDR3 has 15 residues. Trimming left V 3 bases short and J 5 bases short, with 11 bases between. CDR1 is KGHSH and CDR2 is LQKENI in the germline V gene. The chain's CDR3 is CASSPFTADNSPLHF. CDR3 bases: TGTGCCAGCTCACCGTTTACAGCGGATAATTCACCCCTCCACTTT. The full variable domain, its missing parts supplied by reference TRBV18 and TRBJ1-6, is NAGVMQNPRHLVRRRGQEARLRCSPMKGHSHVYWYRQLPEEGLKFMVYLQKENIIDESGMPKERFSAEFPKEGPSILRIQQVVRGDSAAYFCASSPFTADNSPLHFGNGTRLTVT.

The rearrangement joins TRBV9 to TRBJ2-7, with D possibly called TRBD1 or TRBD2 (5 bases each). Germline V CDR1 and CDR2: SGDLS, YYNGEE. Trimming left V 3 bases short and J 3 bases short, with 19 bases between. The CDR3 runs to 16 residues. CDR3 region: CASSGGTAWGNYEQYF. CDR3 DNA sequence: TGTGCCAGCAGCGGGGGGACCGCCTGGGGAAACTACGAGCAGTACTTC.

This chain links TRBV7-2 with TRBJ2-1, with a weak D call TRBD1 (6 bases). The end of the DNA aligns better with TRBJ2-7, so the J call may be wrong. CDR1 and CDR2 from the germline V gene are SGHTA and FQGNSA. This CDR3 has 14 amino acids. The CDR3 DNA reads TGTGCCAGCAGCCCCAGCGGACAGAACAATGAGCAGTACTTC. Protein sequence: CASSPSGQNNEQYF.

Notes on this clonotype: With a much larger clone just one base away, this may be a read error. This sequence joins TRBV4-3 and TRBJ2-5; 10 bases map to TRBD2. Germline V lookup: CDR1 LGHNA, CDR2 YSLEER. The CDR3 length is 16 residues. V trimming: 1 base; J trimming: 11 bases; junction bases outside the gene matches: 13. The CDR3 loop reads CASSQGPGLATNEQYF. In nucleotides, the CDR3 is TGCGCCAGCAGCCAAGGACCGGGACTAGCGACCAATGAGCAGTACTTC.

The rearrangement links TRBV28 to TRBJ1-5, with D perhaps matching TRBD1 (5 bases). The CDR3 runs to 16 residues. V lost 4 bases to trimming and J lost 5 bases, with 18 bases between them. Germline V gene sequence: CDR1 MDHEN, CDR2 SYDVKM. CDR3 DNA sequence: TGTGCCAGCAGTTCCAGGGACCGCGTCAGTCATCAGCCCCAGCATTTT. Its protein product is CASSSRDRVSHQPQHF. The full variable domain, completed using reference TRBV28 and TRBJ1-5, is DVKVTQSSRYLVKRTGEKVFLECVQDMDHENMFWYRQDPGLGLRLIYFSYDVKMKEKGDIPEGYSVSREKKERFSLILESASTNQTSMYLCASSSRDRVSHQPQHFGDGTRLSIL.

Here the CDR3 reads CASSARGSDYEQYF. The CDR3 region has the DNA TGTGCCAGCAGCGCACGGGGGTCAGACTACGAGCAGTACTTC. V is TRBV7-9 and J is TRBJ2-7; D possibly corresponds to TRBD2 (6 bases). Germline CDR1 is SEHNR and CDR2 is FQNEAQ (reference sequence). V lost 5 bases to trimming and J lost 3 bases, with 14 bases between them. This CDR3 is built from 14 residues.

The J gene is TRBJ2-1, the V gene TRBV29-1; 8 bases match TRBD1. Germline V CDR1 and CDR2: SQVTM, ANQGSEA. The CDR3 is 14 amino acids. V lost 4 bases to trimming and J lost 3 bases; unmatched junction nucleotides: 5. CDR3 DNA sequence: TGCAGCGTTGCGAGGACAGGGAACTACAATGAGCAGTTCTTC. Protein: CSVARTGNYNEQFF.

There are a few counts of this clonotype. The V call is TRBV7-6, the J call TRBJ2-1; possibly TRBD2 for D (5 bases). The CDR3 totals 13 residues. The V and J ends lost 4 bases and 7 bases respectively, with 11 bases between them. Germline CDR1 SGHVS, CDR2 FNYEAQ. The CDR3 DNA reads TGTGCCAGCAGCTACGCCCTAGCAAATGAGCAGTTCTTC. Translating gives CASSYALANEQFF.

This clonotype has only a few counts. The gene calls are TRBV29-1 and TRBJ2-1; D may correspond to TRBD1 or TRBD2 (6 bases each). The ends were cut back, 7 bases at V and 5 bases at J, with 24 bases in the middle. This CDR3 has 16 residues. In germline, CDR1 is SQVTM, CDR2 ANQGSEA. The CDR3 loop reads CSAAAGHRSRDNEQFF. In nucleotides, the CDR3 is TGCAGCGCCGCGGCGGGACACCGAAGTAGAGACAATGAGCAGTTCTTC.

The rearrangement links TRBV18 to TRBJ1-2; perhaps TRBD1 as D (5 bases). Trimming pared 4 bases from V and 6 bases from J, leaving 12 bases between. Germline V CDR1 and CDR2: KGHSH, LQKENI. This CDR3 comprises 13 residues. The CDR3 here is CASSLWDVNGYTF. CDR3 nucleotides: TGTGCCAGCTCACTCTGGGACGTTAATGGCTACACCTTC. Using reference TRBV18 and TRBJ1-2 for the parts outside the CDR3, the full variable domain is NAGVMQNPRHLVRRRGQEARLRCSPMKGHSHVYWYRQLPEEGLKFMVYLQKENIIDESGMPKERFSAEFPKEGPSILRIQQVVRGDSAAYFCASSLWDVNGYTFGSGTRLTVV.

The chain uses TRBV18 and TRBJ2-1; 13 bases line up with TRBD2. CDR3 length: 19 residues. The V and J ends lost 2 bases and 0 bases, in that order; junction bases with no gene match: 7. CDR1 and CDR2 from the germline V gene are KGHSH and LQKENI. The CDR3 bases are TGTGCCAGCTCACCAAGACTAGCGGGGGGCGGGAGCTCCTACAATGAGCAGTTCTTC. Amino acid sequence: CASSPRLAGGGSSYNEQFF.

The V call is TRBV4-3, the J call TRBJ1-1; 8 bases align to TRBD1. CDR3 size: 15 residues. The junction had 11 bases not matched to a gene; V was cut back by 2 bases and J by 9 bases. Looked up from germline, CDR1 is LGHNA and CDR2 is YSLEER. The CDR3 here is CASSQWINRGEQAFF. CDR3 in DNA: TGCGCCAGCAGCCAATGGATTAACAGGGGGGAACAAGCTTTCTTT.

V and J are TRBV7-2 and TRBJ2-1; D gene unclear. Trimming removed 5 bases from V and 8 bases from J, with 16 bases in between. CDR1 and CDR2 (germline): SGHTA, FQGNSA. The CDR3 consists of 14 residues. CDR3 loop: CASSRGLGRYEQFF. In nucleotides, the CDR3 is TGTGCCAGCAGCAGAGGTCTCGGAAGGTATGAGCAGTTCTTC.

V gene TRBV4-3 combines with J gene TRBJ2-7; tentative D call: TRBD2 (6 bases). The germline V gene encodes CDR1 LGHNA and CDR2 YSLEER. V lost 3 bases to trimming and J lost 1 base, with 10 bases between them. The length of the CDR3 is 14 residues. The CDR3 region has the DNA TGCGCCAGCAGCCACGACGGGGGATCCTACGAGCAGTACTTC. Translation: CASSHDGGSYEQYF.

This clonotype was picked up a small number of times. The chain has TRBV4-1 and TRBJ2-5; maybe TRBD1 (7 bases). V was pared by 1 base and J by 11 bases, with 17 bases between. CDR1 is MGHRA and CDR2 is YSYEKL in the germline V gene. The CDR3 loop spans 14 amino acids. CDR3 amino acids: CASSQGGGGGEQYF. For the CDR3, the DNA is TGCGCCAGCAGCCAAGGAGGAGGGGGCGGGGAGCAGTACTTC.